The 27 T cell receptor beta chains below were found in one sample sequenced in a study of cytomegalovirus exposure and HLA in healthy donors. The study ran its PCR with 60 Vbeta and 13 Jbeta primers. Assay: immunoSEQ multiplex PCR; the TCRdb copy retains only in-frame clones and omits some. There are about 160,000 clones in the sample; roughly four fifths occur only once, and around 10% lies in the top ten. Sequencing input: PBMCs. Receptors originate from a man between 45 and 60 years old in good health and CMV-seropositive.

The CDR3 nucleotides read TGTGCCAGCAGCTTACGGGGTAGCGGGGGGTCACAGTACTTC. This encodes CASSLRGSGGSQYF. This rearrangement joins TRBV7-2 to TRBJ2-5; 10 bases agree with TRBD2. The CDR3 has 14 amino acids. V lost 2 bases, J lost 11 bases, and 8 bases stayed unmatched. Looked up from germline, CDR1 is SGHTA and CDR2 is FQGNSA.

The chain joins TRBV5-1 to TRBJ1-1; D possibly corresponds to TRBD1 (6 bases). From germline, CDR1 is SGHRS and CDR2 YFSETQ. The ends were cut back, 1 base at V and 2 bases at J, with 9 bases in the middle. This CDR3 has 14 amino acids. The CDR3 DNA is TGCGCCAGCAGCTTGTGGGGGCATAACACTGAAGCTTTCTTT. It translates to CASSLWGHNTEAFF.

The gene calls are TRBV6-5 and TRBJ2-7; 8 positions agree with TRBD1. Germline loops: CDR1 MNHEY, CDR2 SVGAGI. The CDR3 sequence is 14 residues long. The junction had 0 bases not matched to a gene; V was cut back by 2 bases and J by 0 bases. CDR3 protein: CASSYGQGSYEQYF. In DNA, the CDR3 is TGTGCCAGCAGTTACGGACAGGGCTCCTACGAGCAGTACTTC.

The gene calls are TRBV7-9 and TRBJ1-1; D perhaps matches TRBD1 (6 bases). Germline-derived CDR1 and CDR2 are SEHNR and FQNEAQ (reference sequence). V was cut by 4 bases and J by 0 bases, with 24 bases left in between. The CDR3 is made up of 19 amino acids. CDR3 sequence: CASSYKWDTVGGMNTEAFF. The CDR3 nucleotides read TGTGCCAGCAGCTACAAGTGGGACACCGTCGGTGGCATGAACACTGAAGCTTTCTTT.

The V call is TRBV7-3, the J call TRBJ2-2, with no clear D. The germline V and J ends were trimmed by 5 bases and 2 bases, with 15 bases remaining between them. Germline V gene sequence: CDR1 SGHTA, CDR2 FQGTGA. CDR3 length equals 16 residues. Here the CDR3 reads CASSGEGAPNTGELFF. The CDR3 nucleotides are TGTGCCAGCAGCGGAGAAGGCGCGCCTAACACCGGGGAGCTGTTTTTT.

This chain links TRBV10-2 with TRBJ2-7; possibly TRBD2 for D (5 bases). Trimming left V 11 bases short and J 3 bases short, with 14 bases between. Germline V gene lookup returns CDR1 WSHSY and CDR2 SAAADI. This CDR3 is built from 12 residues. The CDR3 nucleotides read TGCGCCGCGGGTCCTGGACTCTACGAGCAGTACTTC. Translation gives CAAGPGLYEQYF.

The V and J genes are TRBV29-1 and TRBJ2-2; 9 positions match TRBD2. V shed 7 bases and J 2 bases; nucleotides not matched to a gene: 11. Germline CDR1 and CDR2: SQVTM and ANQGSEA. This CDR3 region has 16 residues. CDR3 nucleotide sequence: TGCAGCGGGAGGGGCGGGGGGGTTGAAAACACCGGGGAGCTGTTTTTT. This sequence encodes CSGRGGGVENTGELFF.

The chain uses TRBV4-3 and TRBJ2-3, with TRBD1 matching 9 bases. V lost 0 bases, J lost 6 bases, and 13 bases stayed unmatched. CDR1 and CDR2 (germline): LGHNA, YSLEER. The CDR3 consists of 18 residues. CDR3 sequence reads: CASSQDLPGTGSVDTQYF. As DNA, the CDR3 is TGCGCCAGCAGCCAAGATTTACCCGGGACAGGGTCCGTGGATACGCAGTATTTT.

Only one count was recorded for this clone. The rearrangement uses TRBV18 and TRBJ1-1, with TRBD1 matching over 11 bases. The trim removed 3 bases at V and 6 bases at J, leaving 6 bases unmatched. The germline gives CDR1 KGHSH, CDR2 LQKENI. The CDR3 has 15 residues. The DNA for the CDR3 is TGTGCCAGCTCACCCCGCGGGACAGGGGGGGCTGAAGCTTTCTTT. Its translation: CASSPRGTGGAEAFF.

The genes are TRBV6-5 and TRBJ1-1; TRBD1 aligns across 7 bases. The ends lost 0 bases at V and 0 bases at J; junction bases unmatched: 1. Germline CDR1 and CDR2: MNHEY and SVGAGI. The CDR3 is 15 residues long. CDR3 in amino acids: CASSYSGQLNTEAFF. DNA for the CDR3: TGTGCCAGCAGTTACTCGGGACAGTTGAACACTGAAGCTTTCTTT.

This chain links TRBV5-6 with TRBJ2-5; a weak D match, TRBD2 (6 bases). Matching the DNA end better, TRBJ2-7 makes the J call doubtful. This CDR3 has 12 residues. Germline-derived CDR1 and CDR2 are SGHDT and YYEEEE. In DNA, the CDR3 is TGTGCCAGCAGCTTCGGGACTTCCGAGCAGTACTTC. Translation gives CASSFGTSEQYF.

This chain connects TRBV7-9 to TRBJ2-3; D gene unclear. The CDR3 sequence is 13 residues long. Trimming removed 1 base at V and 2 bases at J, with 4 bases between. Germline assignment: CDR1 SEHNR and CDR2 FQNEAQ (reference sequence). The CDR3 nucleotides read TGTGCCAGCAGCTTAGTCGTCACAGATACGCAGTATTTT. This codes for CASSLVVTDTQYF.

The sample holds many counts of this clone. The chain has TRBV6-6 and TRBJ2-7, with D tentatively TRBD2 (7 bases). This CDR3 comprises 11 residues. Germline V lookup: CDR1 MNHNY, CDR2 SVGAGI (reference sequence). The CDR3 spells CAGGDGVEQYF. CDR3 in DNA: TGTGCAGGGGGGGATGGCGTAGAGCAGTACTTC.

V and J are TRBV11-3 and TRBJ2-7, with 11 bases aligning to TRBD2. The germline gives CDR1 SGHNT, CDR2 YENEEA. Trimming at V came to 0 bases and at J to 7 bases, leaving 11 bases not matched to a gene. The CDR3 extends over 17 amino acids. The CDR3 region is CASSLETSGNTPGEQYF. As DNA, the CDR3 is TGTGCCAGCAGCTTAGAGACTAGCGGGAATACCCCCGGGGAGCAGTACTTC. The variable domain in full, completed from reference TRBV11-3 and TRBJ2-7, reads EAGVVQSPRYKIIEKKQPVAFWCNPISGHNTLYWYLQNLGQGPELLIRYENEEAVDDSQLPKDRFSAERLKGVDSTLKIQPAELGDSAVYLCASSLETSGNTPGEQYFGPGTRLTVT.

The genes are TRBV6-1 and TRBJ1-5; maybe TRBD1 (6 bases). The CDR3 totals 15 residues. V lost 2 bases and J 5 bases, leaving 13 bases between the germline ends. Germline V CDR1 and CDR2: MNHNS, SASEGT. The CDR3 loop reads CASSERDTRYQPQHF. In nucleotides, the CDR3 is TGTGCCAGCAGTGAACGGGACACAAGGTATCAGCCCCAGCATTTT.

DNA of the CDR3: TGTGCCAGCAGTCCCGTGGGGGCCCTCAATGAGCAGTTCTTC. Its protein product is CASSPVGALNEQFF. This rearrangement joins TRBV28 to TRBJ2-1; possibly TRBD1 for D (6 bases). Trimming stripped 5 bases from V and 6 bases from J, with 14 bases between. The CDR3 has 14 residues. From germline, CDR1 is MDHEN and CDR2 SYDVKM.

The CDR3 nucleotides are TGTGCCAGCAGCTTCACGGTGGGGGGAGTATTACAAGAGACCCAGTACTTC. This encodes CASSFTVGGVLQETQYF. The V call is TRBV13, the J call TRBJ2-5; D is perhaps TRBD2 (6 bases). Between the trimmed V and J ends, which lost 3 bases and 2 bases, there was a span of 19 bases. The CDR3 contains 17 residues. The germline CDR1 and CDR2 sequences are PRHDT and FYEKMQ (reference sequence).

This chain connects TRBV5-5 to TRBJ1-4; 9 bases map to TRBD1. CDR3 length equals 17 residues. The trim removed 3 bases at V and 3 bases at J, leaving 9 bases unmatched. The germline gives CDR1 SGHKS, CDR2 YYEKEE (reference sequence). CDR3 bases: TGTGCCAGCAGCTCCTACAGGGGGCCCACTTCTAATGAAAAACTGTTTTTT. Residues: CASSSYRGPTSNEKLFF.

V gene TRBV7-6 combines with J gene TRBJ1-1; 10 bases are shared with TRBD1. The CDR3 has 19 amino acids. V dropped 5 bases and J dropped 0; count of bases not matched to a gene: 15. Germline-derived CDR1 and CDR2 are SGHVS and FNYEAQ. CDR3: CASSQLLTGTGALNTEAFF. The CDR3 DNA is TGTGCCAGCAGCCAGCTCCTTACCGGGACAGGGGCCTTGAACACTGAAGCTTTCTTT. Together with reference TRBV7-6 and TRBJ1-1, the CDR3 gives the full variable domain: GAGVSQSPRYKVTKRGQDVALRCDPISGHVSLYWYRQALGQGPEFLTYFNYEAQQDKSGLPNDRFSAERPEGSISTLTIQRTEQRDSAMYRCASSQLLTGTGALNTEAFFGQGTRLTVV.

This clone has just a few counts. J is TRBJ2-4 and V is TRBV27; 9 positions match TRBD1. The germline V gene has CDR1 MNHEY and CDR2 SMNVEV (reference sequence). The junction had 4 bases not matched to a gene; V was cut back by 2 bases and J by 8 bases. The CDR3 extends over 14 amino acids. CDR3 in amino acids: CASSLNRGRDIQYF. The CDR3 DNA reads as TGTGCCAGCAGTTTAAACAGGGGGCGAGACATTCAGTACTTC.

The chain links TRBV6-5 to TRBJ2-2; 8 bases map to TRBD1. The CDR3 is made up of 15 amino acids. The trim removed 7 bases at V and 5 bases at J, leaving 9 bases unmatched. The germline CDR1 and CDR2 sequences are MNHEY and SVGAGI. The CDR3: CASTPSQGDTGELFF. In DNA form, the CDR3 reads TGTGCCAGCACCCCTTCACAGGGGGATACCGGGGAGCTGTTTTTT.

The V gene is TRBV11-1, the J gene TRBJ1-1, with D hard to call. V was shortened by 5 bases and J by 0 bases, with 4 bases between the two germline ends. The CDR3 is 12 residues long. The germline CDR1 and CDR2 sequences are SGHAT and FQDESV (reference sequence). CDR3 DNA sequence: TGTGCCAGCAGCCCGGTGAACACTGAAGCTTTCTTT. Translation gives CASSPVNTEAFF.

The chain carries TRBV2 and TRBJ2-7, with D unclear. Germline assignment: CDR1 SNHLY and CDR2 FYNNEI. This CDR3 has 12 residues. Trimming took off 8 bases at V and 2 bases at J, with 10 bases between the two ends. CDR3 nucleotide sequence: TGTGCCAGCGGTCAGAGGCCCTACGAGCAGTACTTC. Its translation is CASGQRPYEQYF.

The chain employs TRBV7-2 and TRBJ1-2, with D maybe TRBD1 (6 bases). Trimming took 3 bases from V and 4 from J, leaving 15 bases between them. Germline assignment: CDR1 SGHTA and CDR2 FQGNSA. The CDR3 is 15 amino acids. The CDR3 is CASSFLDPRGYGYTF. The DNA for the CDR3 is TGTGCCAGCAGCTTTTTGGACCCCAGGGGCTATGGCTACACCTTC.

This chain joins TRBV19 and TRBJ1-2; D might be TRBD1 (6 bases). Germline V gene data show CDR1 as LNHDA and CDR2 as SQIVND (reference sequence). V lost 9 bases, J lost 7 bases, and 18 bases lay in between. The CDR3 runs to 13 residues. The CDR3 sequence: CARKRQVNFGYTF. As DNA, the CDR3 is TGTGCCAGAAAGCGACAGGTTAATTTTGGCTACACCTTC.

This clone was seen only once. The genes are TRBV18 and TRBJ2-7; possibly TRBD2 for D (5 bases). The CDR3 sequence is 15 residues long. Deletions cut 2 bases from V and 0 bases from J, with 11 bases between. The V gene's germline CDR1 is KGHSH and CDR2 LQKENI. The CDR3 DNA follows: TGTGCCAGCTCACCAAAGGTAGCGTCCTCCTACGAGCAGTACTTC. Translated: CASSPKVASSYEQYF.

This rearrangement joins TRBV30 to TRBJ1-3; 8 nucleotides match TRBD1. Germline trimming cut 5 bases from V and 7 bases from J; bases unmatched to any gene: 4. Per germline, CDR1 GTSNPN and CDR2 SVGIG (reference sequence). The length of the CDR3 is 12 residues. CDR3 nucleotide sequence: TGTGCCTGGCGACAGGGGAGGAACACCATATATTTT. Encoded protein: CAWRQGRNTIYF.